This T cell receptor (beta chain) stems from a study of cytomegalovirus exposure and HLA in healthy donors. To note about this clone: Its matching antigen is unknown.

Amplification used 60 Vbeta primers and 13 Jbeta primers. The table came from immunoSEQ multiplex PCR; TCRdb's copy has only in-frame clones and leaves some out. Of 150,000 to 200,000 clones listed, 65% to 85% are singletons. The V and J ends lost 4 bases and 4 bases respectively, with 12 bases between them. The CDR3 covers 14 residues. Per germline, CDR1 SGHVS and CDR2 FQNEAQ. Findings and caveats of the study: Later examination showed HLA-associated TCR beta chains had greater clonal expansion than equally common others.

This rearrangement joins TRBV7-8 to TRBJ2-3; no reliable D call. Sample: PBMCs. This receptor was taken from a young woman in good health and CMV-seronegative. CDR3 region: CASSSQNSADTQYF. The CDR3 nucleotides are TGTGCCAGCAGCTCGCAAAACAGTGCAGATACGCAGTATTTT.